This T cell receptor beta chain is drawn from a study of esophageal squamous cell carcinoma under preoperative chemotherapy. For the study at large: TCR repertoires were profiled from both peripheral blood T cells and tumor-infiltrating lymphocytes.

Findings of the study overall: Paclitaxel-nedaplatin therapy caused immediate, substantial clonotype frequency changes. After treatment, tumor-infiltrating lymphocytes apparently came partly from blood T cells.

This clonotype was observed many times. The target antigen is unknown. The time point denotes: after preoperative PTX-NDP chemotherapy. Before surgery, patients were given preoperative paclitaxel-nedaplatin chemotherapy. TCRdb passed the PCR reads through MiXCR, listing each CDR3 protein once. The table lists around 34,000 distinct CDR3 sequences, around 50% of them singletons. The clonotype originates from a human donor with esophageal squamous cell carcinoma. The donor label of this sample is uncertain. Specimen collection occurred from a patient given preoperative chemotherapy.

The CDR3 coding sequence is TGTGCCAGCAGCACCCCCACTAGCCATTCGTACCAAGAGACCCAGTACTTC. Its translation is CASSTPTSHSYQETQYF. The genes are TRBV7-2 and TRBJ2-5; D is perhaps TRBD2 (6 bases). The CDR3 length is 17 residues. The V gene lost 5 bases and the J gene lost 0 bases, with 19 bases spanning the gap. Germline V gene sequence: CDR1 SGHTA, CDR2 FQGNSA.